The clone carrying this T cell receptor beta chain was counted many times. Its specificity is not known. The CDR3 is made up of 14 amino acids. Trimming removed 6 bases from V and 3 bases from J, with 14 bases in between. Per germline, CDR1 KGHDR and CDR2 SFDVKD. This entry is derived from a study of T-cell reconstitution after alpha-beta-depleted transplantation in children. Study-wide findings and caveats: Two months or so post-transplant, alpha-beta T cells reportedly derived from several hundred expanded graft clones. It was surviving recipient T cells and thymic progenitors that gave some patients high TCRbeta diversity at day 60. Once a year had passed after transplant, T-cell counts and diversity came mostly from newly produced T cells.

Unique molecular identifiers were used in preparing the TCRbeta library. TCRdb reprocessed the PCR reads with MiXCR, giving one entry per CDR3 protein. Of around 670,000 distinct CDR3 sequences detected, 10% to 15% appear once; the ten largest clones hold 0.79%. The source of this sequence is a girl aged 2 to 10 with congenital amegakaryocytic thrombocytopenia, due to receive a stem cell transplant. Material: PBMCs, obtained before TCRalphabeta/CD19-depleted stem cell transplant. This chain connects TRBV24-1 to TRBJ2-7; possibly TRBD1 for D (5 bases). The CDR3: CATSHSSRGYEQYF. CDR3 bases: TGTGCCACCAGTCACAGCTCTAGGGGCTACGAGCAGTACTTC.